The 19 T cell receptor beta chains below all came from one sample that was sequenced in a study of blood T cell repertoires in COVID-19. TCRdb's table, derived via immunoSEQ multiplex PCR, lists solely in-frame clones and lacks some. The table lists 300,000 to 400,000 clones, roughly 86% of them singletons. What was sequenced was peripheral blood. Receptor source: a woman between 65 and 79 years old with COVID-19, enrolled during active disease.

The chain carries TRBV7-8 and TRBJ1-1, with unresolved D. CDR3 length equals 15 residues. Trimming removed 2 bases from V and 4 bases from J, with 14 bases in between. Germline V gene lookup returns CDR1 SGHVS and CDR2 FQNEAQ. As DNA, the CDR3 is TGTGCCAGCAGCTTACCCCCGACATCGGCCACTGAAGCTTTCTTT. Translating gives CASSLPPTSATEAFF. Drawing the rest from reference TRBV7-8 and TRBJ1-1, the complete variable domain is GAGVSQSPRYKVAKRGQDVALRCDPISGHVSLFWYQQALGQGPEFLTYFQNEAQLDKSGLPSDRFFAERPEGSVSTLKIQRTQQEDSAVYLCASSLPPTSATEAFFGQGTRLTVV.

V is TRBV9 and J is TRBJ2-1; 10 bases map to TRBD1. Germline assignment: CDR1 SGDLS and CDR2 YYNGEE. V gave up 5 bases and J gave up 6 bases; unmatched junction bases: 8. The length of the CDR3 is 15 residues. CDR3 nucleotide sequence: TGTGCCAGCAGTGCTGGGGGGACAGGGGTCAATGAGCAGTTCTTC. It encodes CASSAGGTGVNEQFF.

DNA of the CDR3: TGCAGTGCCGGTCCTTACACCTTC. Encoded protein: CSAGPYTF. V gene TRBV20-1 combines with J gene TRBJ1-2; D remains ambiguous. Looked up from germline, CDR1 is DFQATT and CDR2 is SNEGSKA (reference sequence). The CDR3 runs to 8 residues. Trimming stripped 6 bases from V and 11 bases from J, with 7 bases between.

V gene TRBV7-8 combines with J gene TRBJ1-3, with D tentatively TRBD1 (6 bases). CDR1 is SGHVS, CDR2 FQNEAQ, per germline. V dropped 5 bases and J dropped 2 bases, with 16 bases sitting between them. The CDR3 is 16 amino acids. CDR3 region: CASSLSIRGAGNTIYF. The CDR3 nucleotides read TGTGCCAGCAGCCTTTCCATCAGGGGTGCTGGAAACACCATATATTTT.

This chain joins TRBV27 and TRBJ2-7; D is perhaps TRBD1 (6 bases). The germline V gene has CDR1 MNHEY and CDR2 SMNVEV (reference sequence). The V end was cut by 5 bases, the J end by 2 bases, with 10 bases between. The CDR3 has 13 residues. The CDR3 nucleotides read TGTGCCAGCAGTCGGACAGTTACCTACGAGCAGTACTTC. It encodes CASSRTVTYEQYF.

V is TRBV4-1 and J is TRBJ1-2; 12 bases are shared with TRBD1. CDR1 MGHRA and CDR2 YSYEKL come from the germline V gene. CDR3 length equals 16 residues. With V trimmed by 6 bases and J by 8 bases, 13 bases remained unmatched. CDR3 nucleotide sequence: TGCGCCAGCAGTACGGGACAGGGGGCGAAGACGGTAGGCTACACCTTC. Amino acid sequence: CASSTGQGAKTVGYTF.

The V call is TRBV6-2 or TRBV6-3, the J call TRBJ1-5; D is unresolved. The CDR3 covers 14 residues. V was cut by 2 bases and J by 2 bases, with 7 bases left in between. Germline CDR1 and CDR2: MNHEY and SVGEGT. The CDR3 is CASSYGPGNQPQHF. For the CDR3, the DNA is TGTGCCAGCAGTTACGGTCCGGGCAATCAGCCCCAGCATTTT.

This sequence joins TRBV27 and TRBJ2-1; D is possibly TRBD1 (6 bases). Trimming shortened V by 0 bases and J by 6 bases, and 12 bases separated the two germline ends. This CDR3 spans 15 amino acids. Germline-derived CDR1 and CDR2 are MNHEY and SMNVEV (reference sequence). The CDR3 coding sequence is TGTGCCAGCAGTTTATCGGGAGACAGGCTCAATGAGCAGTTCTTC. As protein: CASSLSGDRLNEQFF.

The rearrangement links TRBV9 to TRBJ1-1; D possibly corresponds to TRBD1 (5 bases). V gave up 2 bases and J gave up 3 bases, with 11 bases separating them. The germline V gene encodes CDR1 SGDLS and CDR2 YYNGEE. This CDR3 comprises 14 residues. The CDR3 bases are TGTGCCAGCAGCGTTGCAGGGCTGGACACTGAAGCTTTCTTT. Amino acids: CASSVAGLDTEAFF.

This clone has just a few counts. The genes are TRBV2 and TRBJ2-7, with a possible D match to TRBD1 (6 bases). With 2 bases removed from V and 6 bases from J, the gap between germline ends came to 17 bases. From germline, CDR1 is SNHLY and CDR2 FYNNEI. This CDR3 is built from 15 residues. The CDR3 nucleotides read TGTGCCAGCAGTGAAATCGTTACAGGGCGAAGCGAGCAGTACTTC. It specifies CASSEIVTGRSEQYF.

The chain couples TRBV7-9 to TRBJ2-1; 7 bases are shared with TRBD2. V lost 5 bases, J lost 5 bases, and 3 bases stayed unmatched. Looked up from germline, CDR1 is SEHNR and CDR2 is FQNEAQ (reference sequence). The CDR3 is 13 residues long. The CDR3 spells CASSLAGDNEQFF. In DNA form, the CDR3 reads TGTGCCAGCAGCCTGGCGGGGGACAATGAGCAGTTCTTC. The entire variable domain, with the rest obtained from reference TRBV7-9 and TRBJ2-1, is as follows: DTGVSQNPRHKITKRGQNVTFRCDPISEHNRLYWYRQTLGQGPEFLTYFQNEAQLEKSRLLSDRFSAERPKGSFSTLEIQRTEQGDSAMYLCASSLAGDNEQFFGPGTRLTVL.

The gene calls are TRBV24-1 and TRBJ1-5, with TRBD1 as a possible D gene (5 bases). CDR1 KGHDR and CDR2 SFDVKD come from the germline V gene. V was shortened by 7 bases and J by 7 bases, with 10 bases between the two germline ends. The CDR3 contains 12 residues. CDR3 nucleotide sequence: TGTGCCACCAGCCAGGGCCAACAGCCCCAGCATTTT. Translation gives CATSQGQQPQHF.

A note on this clone: Other DNA sequences in this specimen translate into the identical CDR3. The chain combines TRBV5-1 with TRBJ2-5, with 9 bases fitting TRBD2. Germline CDR1 reads SGHRS; CDR2 reads YFSETQ. Germline trimming cut 2 bases from V and 2 bases from J; bases unmatched to any gene: 1. CDR3 length: 14 residues. The CDR3 DNA sequence: TGCGCCAGCAGCTTAGCGGGGGGACAAGAGACCCAGTACTTC. Translation: CASSLAGGQETQYF.

The rearrangement uses TRBV6-5 and TRBJ2-4; 11 nucleotides match TRBD2. Germline CDR1 is MNHEY and CDR2 is SVGAGI. This CDR3 is built from 16 residues. Germline trimming cut 4 bases from V and 6 bases from J; bases unmatched to any gene: 8. This CDR3 reads CASSSKTSGDINIQYF. CDR3 nucleotides: TGTGCCAGCAGTTCTAAGACTAGCGGGGATATAAACATTCAGTACTTC.

The chain carries TRBV30 and TRBJ1-4, with 10 bases identical to TRBD1. The CDR3 runs 14 residues. After removal of 2 bases from V and 8 bases from J, the junction contained 5 bases not matched to a gene. From germline, CDR1 is GTSNPN and CDR2 SVGIG (reference sequence). CDR3 bases: TGTGCCTGGAGTTCCGGGACAGGGGACGAAAAACTGTTTTTT. This sequence encodes CAWSSGTGDEKLFF.

In nucleotides, the CDR3 is TGCGCCAGCAGTGATGGCGGGGGGATAGATACGCAGTATTTT. It codes for CASSDGGGIDTQYF. The genes are TRBV10-1 and TRBJ2-3, with 8 bases identical to TRBD2. After removal of 3 bases from V and 5 bases from J, the junction contained 4 bases not matched to a gene. Per germline, CDR1 WNHNN and CDR2 SYGVQD (reference sequence). The CDR3 consists of 14 residues.

The chain uses TRBV27 and TRBJ2-6; 8 bases map to TRBD1. With 10 bases clipped from V and 0 bases from J, the junction kept 14 bases outside the gene matches. This CDR3 contains 18 residues. Germline assignment: CDR1 MNHEY and CDR2 SMNVEV (reference sequence). As DNA, the CDR3 is TGTGCCAACCGCCCGACAGGGGCTAAAAACTCTGGGGCCAACGTCCTGACTTTC. It codes for CANRPTGAKNSGANVLTF.

The genes are TRBV24-1 and TRBJ1-1; unclear D gene. V was pared by 2 bases and J by 6 bases, with 12 bases between. CDR3 size: 14 residues. The germline CDR1 and CDR2 sequences are KGHDR and SFDVKD. CDR3 protein: CATSDWLVGAEAFF. For the CDR3, the DNA is TGTGCCACCAGTGATTGGCTAGTTGGCGCTGAAGCTTTCTTT.

This clone was recorded once. The chain links TRBV6-6 to TRBJ2-7, with TRBD1 as a possible D gene (5 bases). CDR1 MNHNY and CDR2 SVGAGI come from the germline V gene (reference sequence). This CDR3 is built from 14 residues. V gave up 0 bases and J gave up 2 bases, with 8 bases separating them. DNA for the CDR3: TGTGCCAGCAGTTACTCGGACACCACCTACGAGCAGTACTTC. Residues: CASSYSDTTYEQYF.